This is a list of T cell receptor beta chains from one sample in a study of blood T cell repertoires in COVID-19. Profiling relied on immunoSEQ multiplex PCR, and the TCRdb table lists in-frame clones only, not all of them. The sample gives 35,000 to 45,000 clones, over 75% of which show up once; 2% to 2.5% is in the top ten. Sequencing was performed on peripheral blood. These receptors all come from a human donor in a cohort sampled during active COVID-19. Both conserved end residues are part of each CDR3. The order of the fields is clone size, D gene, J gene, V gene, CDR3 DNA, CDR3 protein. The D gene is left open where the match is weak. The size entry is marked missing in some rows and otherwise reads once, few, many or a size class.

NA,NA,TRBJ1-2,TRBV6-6,TGTGCCAGCGTCCAGGGGCTGCCTACCTTC,CASVQGLPTF
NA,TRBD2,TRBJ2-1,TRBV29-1,TGCAGCGTTGATCCTACGGGGGGGCTCAGGGATGAGCAGTTCTTC,CSVDPTGGLRDEQFF
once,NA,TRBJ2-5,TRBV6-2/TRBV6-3,TGTGCCAGCAGTCCCTACGAGGCGTCACGAGAGACCCAGTACTTC,CASSPYEASRETQYF
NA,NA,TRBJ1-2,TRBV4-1,TGCGCCAGCAGCCAAGATTCCGGGTCTAACTATGGCTACACCTTC,CASSQDSGSNYGYTF
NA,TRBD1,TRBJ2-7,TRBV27,TGTGCCAGCAGTGCCGGGACAGCCATTTACGAGCAGTACTTC,CASSAGTAIYEQYF
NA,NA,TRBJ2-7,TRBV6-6,TGTGCCAGCCAGGGGTTGTCTCCGGGAGAGCAGTACTTC,CASQGLSPGEQYF
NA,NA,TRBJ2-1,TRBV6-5,TGTGCCAGCAGTTACTCGGTGGACTCACACAATGAGCAGTTCTTC,CASSYSVDSHNEQFF
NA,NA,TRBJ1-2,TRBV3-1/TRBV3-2,TGTGCCAGCAGCCAACTGGACTCCGTCTATGGCTACACCTTC,CASSQLDSVYGYTF
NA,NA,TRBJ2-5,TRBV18,TGTGCCAGCTTCACCGGTTTGGATTCAAGGGGGGAGACCCAGTACTTC,CASFTGLDSRGETQYF
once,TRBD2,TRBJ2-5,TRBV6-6,TGTGCCAGCAGTTACTGGGCTAGCGGGGGCGAAGAGACCCAGTACTTC,CASSYWASGGEETQYF
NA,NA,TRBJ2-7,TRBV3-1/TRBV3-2,TGTGCCAGCAGCCAAGGGGTGGAGGCGGAGCAGTACTTC,CASSQGVEAEQYF
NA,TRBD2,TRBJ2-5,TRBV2,TGTGCCAGCAGTGTGGGGGGGGAGACCCAGTACTTC,CASSVGGETQYF
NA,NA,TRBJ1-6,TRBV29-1,TGCAGCAACCGAATGACGGTGCCGGGGGGTAATTCACCCCTCCACTTT,CSNRMTVPGGNSPLHF
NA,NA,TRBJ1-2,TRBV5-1,TGCGCCAGCAGCACCGGGACACAGAGGTTGGGCTACACCTTC,CASSTGTQRLGYTF
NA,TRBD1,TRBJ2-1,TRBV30,TGTGCCTGGAGGAAACCGGGACAGGCCTACAATGAGCAGTTCTTC,CAWRKPGQAYNEQFF
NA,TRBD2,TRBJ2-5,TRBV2,TGTGCCCGCGAGGCGGGGGGAACCCGGGGGGAGACCCAGTACTTC,CAREAGGTRGETQYF
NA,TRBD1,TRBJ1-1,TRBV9,TGTGCCAGCAGCGGACAGGGGACCACTGAAGCTTTCTTT,CASSGQGTTEAFF
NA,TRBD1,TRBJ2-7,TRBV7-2,TGTGCCAGCAGCTTAAGTGCGGGACAGGGGTACGAGCAGTACTTC,CASSLSAGQGYEQYF
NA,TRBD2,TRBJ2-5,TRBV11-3,TGTGCCAGCAGCTTAGGGACTAGCGGGGATCTGGAGACCCAGTACTTC,CASSLGTSGDLETQYF
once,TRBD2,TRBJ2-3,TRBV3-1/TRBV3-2,TGTGCCAGCAGCCAAGATAGCGGGGGGGCCTGGACAGATACGCAGTATTTT,CASSQDSGGAWTDTQYF
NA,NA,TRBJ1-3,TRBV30,TGTGCCTGGAGGAAAGAGAACTCTGGAAACACCATATATTTT,CAWRKENSGNTIYF
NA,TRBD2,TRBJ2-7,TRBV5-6,TGTGCCAGCAGCTTGAGGCTGCGGGGGGGAATCTACGAGCAGTACTTC,CASSLRLRGGIYEQYF
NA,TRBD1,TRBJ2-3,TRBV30,TGTGCCTGGGACATGGACAGGGGGCACACAGATACGCAGTATTTT,CAWDMDRGHTDTQYF
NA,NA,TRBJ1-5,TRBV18,TGTGCCAGCTCACCACCGGGCACAAGCAATCAGCCCCAGCATTTT,CASSPPGTSNQPQHF
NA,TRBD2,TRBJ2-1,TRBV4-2,TGTGCCAGCAGCGCAAGGGCTAGCGGGGTCAATGAGCAGTTCTTC,CASSARASGVNEQFF
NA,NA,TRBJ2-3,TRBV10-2,TGCGCCAGCAGTGAGATGTCCAGGTCGGATACGCAGTATTTT,CASSEMSRSDTQYF
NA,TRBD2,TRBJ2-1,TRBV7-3,TGTGCCAGCAGCGTGTGGGGGACTACCTCCTCGGATGAGCAGTTCTTC,CASSVWGTTSSDEQFF
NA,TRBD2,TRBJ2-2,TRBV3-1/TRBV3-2,TGTGCCAGCAGCTTCGCTAGCGGGGGGGCCGGGGAGCTGTTTTTT,CASSFASGGAGELFF
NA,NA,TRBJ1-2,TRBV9,TGTGCCAGCAGCGTAGGTTTAAGCGGGGGCGACTATGGCTACACCTTC,CASSVGLSGGDYGYTF
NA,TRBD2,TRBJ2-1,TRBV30,TGTGCCTGGAGTGTAAGGGCGGGGGGACAGTTCTTC,CAWSVRAGGQFF
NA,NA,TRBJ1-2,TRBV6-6,TGTGCCAGCAGTTATAAAAGGGGAGGCTACACCTTC,CASSYKRGGYTF
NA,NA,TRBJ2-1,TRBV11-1,TGTGCCAGCAGCCCGGGACTGGCGAACAATGAGCAGTTCTTC,CASSPGLANNEQFF
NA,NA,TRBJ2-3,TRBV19,TGTGCCAGTAGTATAGATTTGGGCAGCACCACAGATACGCAGTATTTT,CASSIDLGSTTDTQYF